This T cell receptor beta chain was sequenced in a study of beta chain features in type 1 diabetes. Overall study results and limits: All four CD4+ subsets from Type 1 diabetes patients carried moderately but significantly shorter TCRB CDR3s.

This clone turned up a few times. The antigen remains undetermined. From germline, CDR1 is SNHLY and CDR2 FYNNEI. The CDR3 has 15 residues. Trimming stripped 5 bases from V and 5 bases from J, with 18 bases between. Expressed TCRB transcripts were sequenced because the isolated RNA had all been reverse transcribed beforehand. Some clones are missing from TCRdb's copy, which holds only in-frame ones; the method was immunoSEQ multiplex PCR. The profile shows 680,000 or so clones, 13% of them singletons. Input material: naive CD4+ T cells from blood. The genes are TRBV2 and TRBJ1-2; D unresolved. This TCR came from a man younger than 35 with type 1 diabetes. The CDR3 reads CASSIGRIVGYGYTF. For the CDR3, the DNA is TGTGCCAGCAGTATAGGGAGAATCGTGGGGTATGGCTACACCTTC.